The clone carrying this T cell receptor (beta chain) was observed a few times. This CDR3 region has 17 residues. V lost 2 bases and J 0 bases, leaving 14 bases between the germline ends. The V gene's germline CDR1 is MDHEN and CDR2 SYDVKM. Then a second PCR, running about 6 to 12 cycles, was carried out with a sample-barcoded 5' primer and a J-beta primer mix. One entry per CDR3 protein, called by TCRdb with MiXCR from the 5' RACE reads. The sample records about 1 million distinct CDR3 sequences, 40% to 50% being singletons. These data originate in a study of blood T cells in healthy people across ages. The total RNA that was extracted per sample amounted to at least 5 micrograms.

The sequenced sample consisted of blood. This receptor was obtained from a woman aged 55-75 years in good health. The V gene is TRBV28, the J gene TRBJ2-1; D not resolved. CDR3 DNA sequence: TGTGCCAGCAGTTTAAAGTTTGGCCGAAGCTCCTACAATGAGCAGTTCTTC. As protein: CASSLKFGRSSYNEQFF.